This TCR beta chain was found in a study of regulatory T cells in long-lasting Graves disease. Study findings and constraints: Persistent cases of Graves' showed reduced TCR diversity relative to newly diagnosed patients.

Turning to this clonotype: Its cognate antigen is unknown. This sequence may be a read error, since a much larger clone differs from it by one base.

Regarding time point: newly diagnosed GD, antithyroid drugs for less than 3 months. PBMCs were the source of the RNA used for TCR sequencing. Arm-PCR of CDR3 regions and iRepertoire HTBI primers were used to build TCR beta libraries. MiXCR, applied by TCRdb to the multiplex PCR reads, yields one record per CDR3 protein. Among 540,000 or so distinct CDR3 sequences listed, roughly 12% were seen once. Trimming pared 2 bases from V and 15 bases from J, leaving 6 bases between. The CDR3 loop spans 9 amino acids. Germline V gene data show CDR1 as SGHRS and CDR2 as YFSETQ. The same data also went into a second study, on T cells in Graves' hyperthyroidism and ophthalmopathy.

The sequencing used peripheral blood mononuclear cells (PBMCs), collected at new diagnosis, from a patient treated with antithyroid drugs. The receptor was isolated from a man aged 25 to 45 with Graves disease. V and J are TRBV5-1 and TRBJ2-1; D not resolved. The CDR3 nucleotides read TGCGCCAGCAGCTTCATCGTGTTCTTC. Amino acids: CASSFIVFF.